This T cell receptor (beta chain) comes out of a study of early T cells in non-severe SARS-CoV-2 infection. Trimming pared 4 bases from V and 1 base from J, leaving 13 bases between. Germline CDR1 and CDR2: SEHNR and FQNEAQ (reference sequence). This CDR3 is 15 amino acids long. Each CDR3 protein gets one entry after TCRdb re-called the 5' RACE reads with MiXCR. Among about 83,000 distinct CDR3 sequences listed, 9% to 15% were seen once. The chain has TRBV7-9 and TRBJ1-1, with D perhaps TRBD1 (5 bases). The clonotype comes from an adult who was a healthcare worker with PCR-confirmed SARS-CoV-2 infection or an uninfected control (not recorded which). Sequenced input: whole blood. CDR3 nucleotides: TGTGCCAGCAGCTGGGACGGCTGGCGGAACACTGAAGCTTTCTTT. It yields the protein CASSWDGWRNTEAFF.